The 21 T cell receptor beta chains below come from one sample, sequenced in a study of T cell repertoires in cytomegalovirus infection (dated by TCRdb to about 2019). TCRdb names Illumina HiSeq 1500 as the instrument used. The public reads were reprocessed in TCRdb via fastp at Q25 and MiXCR, keeping in-frame beta chains. Each record represents a unique CDR3 protein, reported with the most common genes and DNA among its rows. Recorded for this sample are 450,000 to 650,000 distinct CDR3 sequences; approximately 40% of them occurred a single time. About 48% of the sample belongs to the ten largest clones. Their recognized antigens are unknown. The sample's treatment or condition label, decoded: in vitro stimulation with specific CMV peptide epitopes to enrich CMV-specific T cells. The sample in question was cultured PBMCs, obtained from culture after CMV antigen stimulation. These receptors originate from a human donor in good health (CMV status not recorded). Some clones in this sample may be carry-over from other donors' samples.

This chain connects TRBV5-1 to TRBJ2-6; 10 positions match TRBD1. CDR1 is SGHRS, CDR2 YFSETQ, per germline. CDR3 size: 19 residues. V was clipped by 4 bases and J by 0 bases; unmatched bases: 10. The CDR3, as DNA: TGCGCCAGCAGCCCCACCGGGACAGGGGACATCTCTGGGGCCAACGTCCTGACTTTC. Translating gives CASSPTGTGDISGANVLTF.

This clonotype was picked up a small number of times. DNA for the CDR3: TGTGCCAGCAGTTTCAGAGGGACTAGCAATCAGCCCCAGCATTTT. It specifies CASSFRGTSNQPQHF. The chain is built from TRBV12-3 or TRBV12-4 and TRBJ1-5; TRBD1 is a possible D gene (5 bases). This CDR3 is 15 amino acids long. Trimming took off 3 bases at V and 0 bases at J, with 9 bases between the two ends.

This clonotype was found a few times. This chain connects TRBV11-2 to TRBJ1-2; D unresolved. V lost 4 bases and J 4 bases, leaving 16 bases between the germline ends. Germline assignment: CDR1 SGHAT and CDR2 FQNNGV. There are 15 residues in the CDR3. The CDR3 here is CASSSHGRGLYGYTF. The CDR3 DNA is TGTGCCAGCAGCTCCCACGGAAGAGGGCTCTATGGCTACACCTTC.

This clonotype came up once. The chain is built from TRBV7-9 and TRBJ2-3; 10 bases align to TRBD1. Trimming cost V 4 bases and J 7 bases; bases outside gene matches: 5. The germline V gene encodes CDR1 SEHNR and CDR2 FQNEAQ (reference sequence). The CDR3 runs to 14 residues. The CDR3 sequence: CASSSPGQGNTQYF. CDR3 DNA sequence: TGTGCCAGCAGCTCCCCGGGACAGGGGAATACGCAGTATTTT.

V usage is TRBV10-3 and J usage is TRBJ1-2, with 7 bases matching TRBD1. After removal of 4 bases from V and 6 bases from J, the junction contained 8 bases not matched to a gene. CDR1 and CDR2 (germline): ENHRY, SYGVKD. The length of the CDR3 is 14 residues. The CDR3 nucleotides read TGTGCCATCAGTGGCATAACAGGGGTTAATGGCTACACCTTC. Protein sequence: CAISGITGVNGYTF.

The rearrangement links TRBV11-2 to TRBJ2-1, with 10 bases identical to TRBD2. The CDR3 is 14 amino acids. Germline lookup yields CDR1 SGHAT and CDR2 FQNNGV. The CDR3 nucleotides read TGTGCTACCAGACCACTAGCGGGGCCCAATGAGCAGTTCTTC. Translating gives CATRPLAGPNEQFF.

This clonotype came up a few times. This chain uses TRBV7-2 with TRBJ1-1; 9 bases line up with TRBD1. Trimming took 6 bases from V and 8 from J; bases not matched to a gene: 7. The germline gives CDR1 SGHTA, CDR2 FQGNSA. This CDR3 contains 13 residues. The CDR3 region is CASRKQGASEAFF. Written as DNA, the CDR3 is TGTGCCAGCAGGAAACAGGGGGCATCAGAAGCTTTCTTT.

In its sample, this clonotype was seen a few times. The chain has TRBV19 and TRBJ2-7, with 12 bases identical to TRBD2. J was trimmed by 3 bases and V by 5 bases; bases with no gene match: 5. In germline, CDR1 is LNHDA, CDR2 SQIVND (reference sequence). This CDR3 has 15 residues. CDR3 coding DNA: TGTGCCAGTAGTTTCCGGACTAGCGGGAACTACGAGCAGTACTTC. Translating gives CASSFRTSGNYEQYF.

This clonotype has just a few counts. The chain is built from TRBV28 and TRBJ1-2, with D possibly being TRBD1 (6 bases). The CDR3 runs to 12 residues. Germline CDR1 and CDR2: MDHEN and SYDVKM. V lost 3 bases and J lost 9, with 11 bases in between. The CDR3 region is CASSFPGDSYTF. DNA for the CDR3: TGTGCCAGCAGTTTCCCTGGGGACAGCTACACCTTC.

This clonotype came up a few times. The chain has TRBV12-3 or TRBV12-4 and TRBJ1-5, with D possibly matching TRBD1 (6 bases). Deletions cut 6 bases from V and 7 bases from J, with 19 bases between. The CDR3 spans 15 residues. CDR3 residues: CASRPSGGKGQPQHF. CDR3 DNA: TGTGCCAGCAGGCCCTCGGGGGGCAAGGGGCAGCCCCAGCATTTT.

The J gene is TRBJ2-5, the V gene TRBV12-5; 7 nucleotides line up with TRBD1. Per the germline V gene, CDR1 is LGHNT and CDR2 is FRNRAP. The CDR3 spans 14 residues. J gave up 1 base and V 6 bases, and 5 bases lay outside the gene matches. CDR3 nucleotides: TGTGCTAGTGGGCCGGGACAGCTCCAAGAGACCCAGTACTTC. It codes for CASGPGQLQETQYF.

This clonotype was observed a few times. This chain links TRBV6-2 or TRBV6-3 with TRBJ2-1, with 10 positions matching TRBD2. J gave up 3 bases and V 6 bases, and 5 bases lay outside the gene matches. Germline CDR1 reads MNHEY; CDR2 reads SVGEGT. The CDR3 has 15 amino acids. CDR3 sequence reads: CASSRTSGHYNEQFF. In nucleotides, the CDR3 is TGTGCCAGCAGCCGGACTAGCGGACACTACAATGAGCAGTTCTTC.

The J gene is TRBJ1-4, the V gene TRBV7-2, with TRBD1 as a possible D gene (5 bases). V lost 4 bases, J lost 5 bases, and 14 bases lay in between. The CDR3 spans 15 residues. CDR1 is SGHTA, CDR2 FQGNSA, per germline. The CDR3 DNA sequence: TGTGCCAGCAGCTCGGAAGGGGCAAGAAATGAAAAACTGTTTTTT. Translating it yields CASSSEGARNEKLFF. The variable domain in full, with the rest retrieved from reference TRBV7-2 and TRBJ1-4, is GAGVSQSPSNKVTEKGKDVELRCDPISGHTALYWYRQSLGQGLEFLIYFQGNSAPDKSGLPSDRFSAERTGGSVSTLTIQRTQQEDSAVYLCASSSEGARNEKLFFGSGTQLSVL.

This chain joins TRBV10-3 and TRBJ2-7; the D is unclear. Trimming shortened V by 4 bases and J by 0 bases, and 13 bases separated the two germline ends. This CDR3 has 15 residues. CDR1 and CDR2 from the germline V gene are ENHRY and SYGVKD. In nucleotides, the CDR3 is TGTGCCATCAGTGCGCTGGACCGGAGCTCCTACGAGCAGTACTTC. Protein: CAISALDRSSYEQYF.

V usage is TRBV10-3 and J usage is TRBJ2-3, with a tentative D call TRBD2 (6 bases). The CDR3 runs 14 residues. With 2 bases removed from V and 6 bases from J, the gap between germline ends came to 12 bases. Germline CDR1 ENHRY, CDR2 SYGVKD. CDR3 nucleotides: TGTGCCATCAGTGAGCCTTCGGAGGGGGATACGCAGTATTTT. Its translation is CAISEPSEGDTQYF.

This clonotype was detected only a few times. Its ends do not fully match the called genes, so a read error is possible. This rearrangement joins TRBV4-1 to TRBJ2-4, with TRBD2 as a possible D gene (7 bases). CDR1 is MGHRA, CDR2 YSYEKL, per germline. This CDR3 spans 14 amino acids. The DNA for the CDR3 is TGTGCCAGCAGCCAAGGGGGGGGCCTTCCCCTTCAGTACTTC. This encodes CASSQGGGLPLQYF.

This rearrangement joins TRBV7-8 to TRBJ2-3; the D is unclear. The CDR3 contains 16 residues. Germline V gene sequence: CDR1 SGHVS, CDR2 FQNEAQ. Trimming left V 5 bases short and J 0 bases short, with 15 bases between. CDR3 coding DNA: TGTGCCAGCAGCACCTACGCCAGAACTAGCACAGATACGCAGTATTTT. This codes for CASSTYARTSTDTQYF. Based on the CDR3 plus reference TRBV7-8 and TRBJ2-3, the full variable domain is GAGVSQSPRYKVAKRGQDVALRCDPISGHVSLFWYQQALGQGPEFLTYFQNEAQLDKSGLPSDRFFAERPEGSVSTLKIQRTQQEDSAVYLCASSTYARTSTDTQYFGPGTRLTVL.

This clonotype came up a few times. The chain has TRBV28 and TRBJ1-4, with D perhaps TRBD1 (6 bases). The germline V gene encodes CDR1 MDHEN and CDR2 SYDVKM. The CDR3 totals 14 residues. Trimming cost V 6 bases and J 10 bases, with 18 bases left between them. DNA of the CDR3: TGTGCCAGCAGCATAGGCGGGGGCCACGGAAAACTGTTTTTT. Its protein is CASSIGGGHGKLFF. The full variable domain, in which reference TRBV28 and TRBJ1-4 provide the parts outside the CDR3, is DVKVTQSSRYLVKRTGEKVFLECVQDMDHENMFWYRQDPGLGLRLIYFSYDVKMKEKGDIPEGYSVSREKKERFSLILESASTNQTSMYLCASSIGGGHGKLFFGSGTQLSVL.

The chain joins TRBV30 to TRBJ1-5; weak D call: TRBD1 (5 bases). CDR3 length equals 13 residues. V lost 1 base, J lost 1 base, and 5 bases lay in between. Germline V gene data show CDR1 as GTSNPN and CDR2 as SVGIG (reference sequence). CDR3 residues: CAWSGQSNQPQHF. The CDR3 coding sequence is TGTGCCTGGAGTGGACAGAGCAATCAGCCCCAGCATTTT.

The chain employs TRBV18 and TRBJ1-1; D is possibly TRBD1 (6 bases). This CDR3 contains 15 residues. Germline lookup yields CDR1 KGHSH and CDR2 LQKENI. V gave up 3 bases and J gave up 1 base, with 12 bases separating them. The CDR3 DNA reads TGTGCCAGCTCACCCATTACAGGGCAGAACACTGAAGCTTTCTTT. Residues: CASSPITGQNTEAFF.

The CDR3 sequence is CASSLVEGGRPGNTIYF. CDR3 DNA sequence: TGTGCCAGCAGTTTAGTGGAAGGGGGGAGGCCTGGAAACACCATATATTTT. The chain employs TRBV12-3 or TRBV12-4 and TRBJ1-3; D is perhaps TRBD1 (6 bases). The CDR3 is made up of 17 amino acids. Trimming pared 1 base from V and 2 bases from J, leaving 15 bases between.